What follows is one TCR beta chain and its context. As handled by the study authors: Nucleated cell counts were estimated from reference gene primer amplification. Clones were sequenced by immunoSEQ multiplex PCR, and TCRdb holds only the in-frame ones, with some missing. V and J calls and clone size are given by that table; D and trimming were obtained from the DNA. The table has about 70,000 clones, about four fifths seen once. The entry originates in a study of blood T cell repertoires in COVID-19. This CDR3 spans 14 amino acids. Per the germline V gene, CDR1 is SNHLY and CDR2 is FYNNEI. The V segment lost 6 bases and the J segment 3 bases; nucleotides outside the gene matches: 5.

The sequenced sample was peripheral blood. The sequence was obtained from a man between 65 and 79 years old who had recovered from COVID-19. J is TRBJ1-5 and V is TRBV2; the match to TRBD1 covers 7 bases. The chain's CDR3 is CASRTRGFNQPQHF. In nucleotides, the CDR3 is TGTGCCAGCAGAACCAGGGGGTTCAATCAGCCCCAGCATTTT.